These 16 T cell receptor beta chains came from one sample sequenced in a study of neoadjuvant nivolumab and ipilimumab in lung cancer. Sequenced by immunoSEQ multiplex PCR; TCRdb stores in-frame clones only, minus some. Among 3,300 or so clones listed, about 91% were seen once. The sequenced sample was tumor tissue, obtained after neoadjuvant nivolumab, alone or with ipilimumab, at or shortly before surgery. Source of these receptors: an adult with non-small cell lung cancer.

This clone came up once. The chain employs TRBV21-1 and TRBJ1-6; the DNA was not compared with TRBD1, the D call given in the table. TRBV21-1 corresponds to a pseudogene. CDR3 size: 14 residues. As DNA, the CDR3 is TGTGCCAGCAGCAAAGTTACAGGGGTATCACCCCTCCACTTT. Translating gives CASSKVTGVSPLHF.

The CDR3 sequence: CAISESIQGATEAFF. The CDR3 DNA reads as TGTGCCATCAGTGAGTCGATCCAGGGGGCTACTGAAGCTTTCTTT. J is TRBJ1-1 and V is TRBV10-3; 8 bases map to TRBD1. V was clipped by 0 bases and J by 5 bases; unmatched bases: 5. Germline V gene lookup returns CDR1 ENHRY and CDR2 SYGVKD. The CDR3 consists of 15 residues.

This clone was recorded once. This chain's CDR3 is CAWSPTGVSTDTQYF. The CDR3 DNA sequence: TGTGCCTGGAGCCCGACAGGGGTTAGCACAGATACGCAGTATTTT. J is TRBJ2-3 and V is TRBV30; 8 bases align to TRBD1. The CDR3 is 15 amino acids. CDR1 is GTSNPN and CDR2 is SVGIG in the germline V gene (reference sequence). V lost 3 bases and J lost 0; bases outside the gene matches: 5.

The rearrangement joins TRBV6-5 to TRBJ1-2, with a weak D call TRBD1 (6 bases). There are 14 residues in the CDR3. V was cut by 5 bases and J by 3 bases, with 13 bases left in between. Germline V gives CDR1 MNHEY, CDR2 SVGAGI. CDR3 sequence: CASSGGGLDYGYTF. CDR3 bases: TGTGCCAGCAGTGGAGGGGGGTTAGACTATGGCTACACCTTC.

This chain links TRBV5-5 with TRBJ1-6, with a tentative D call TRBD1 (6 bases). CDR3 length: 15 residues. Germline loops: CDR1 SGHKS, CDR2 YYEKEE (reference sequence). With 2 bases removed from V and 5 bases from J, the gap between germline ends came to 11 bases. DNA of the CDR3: TGTGCCAGCAGCTTTCAGGGGTCGGATAATTCACCCCTCCACTTT. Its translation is CASSFQGSDNSPLHF. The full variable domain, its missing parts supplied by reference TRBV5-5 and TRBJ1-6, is DAGVTQSPTHLIKTRGQQVTLRCSPISGHKSVSWYQQVLGQGPQFIFQYYEKEERGRGNFPDRFSARQFPNYSSELNVNALLLGDSALYLCASSFQGSDNSPLHFGNGTRLTVT.

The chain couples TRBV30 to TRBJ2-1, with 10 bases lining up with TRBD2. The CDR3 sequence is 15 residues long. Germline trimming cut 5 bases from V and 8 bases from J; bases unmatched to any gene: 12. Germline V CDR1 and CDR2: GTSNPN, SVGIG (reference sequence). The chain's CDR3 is CAWGDGSGGADEQFF. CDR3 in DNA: TGTGCCTGGGGCGATGGGAGCGGGGGGGCCGATGAGCAGTTCTTC.

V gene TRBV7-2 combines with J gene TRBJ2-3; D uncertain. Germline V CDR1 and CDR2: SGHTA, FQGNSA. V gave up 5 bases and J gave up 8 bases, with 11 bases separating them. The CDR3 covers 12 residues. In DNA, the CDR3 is TGTGCCAGCAGCGTCGACTCGGGTACGCAGTATTTT. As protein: CASSVDSGTQYF.

The CDR3 DNA reads as TGTGCCAGTAGTTTGACAGGGTTGGTTAGAGTGTATGGCTACACCTTC. Amino acids: CASSLTGLVRVYGYTF. The J gene is TRBJ1-2, the V gene TRBV19; 7 positions match TRBD1. The CDR3 is 16 amino acids. The V gene's germline CDR1 is LNHDA and CDR2 SQIVND (reference sequence). V was clipped by 5 bases and J by 5 bases; unmatched bases: 14.

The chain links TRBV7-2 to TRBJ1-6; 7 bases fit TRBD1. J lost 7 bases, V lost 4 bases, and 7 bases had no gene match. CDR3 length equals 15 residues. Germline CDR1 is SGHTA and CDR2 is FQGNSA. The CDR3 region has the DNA TGTGCCAGCAGCTCCCGACAGGGTGGGAATTCACCCCTCCACTTT. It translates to CASSSRQGGNSPLHF.

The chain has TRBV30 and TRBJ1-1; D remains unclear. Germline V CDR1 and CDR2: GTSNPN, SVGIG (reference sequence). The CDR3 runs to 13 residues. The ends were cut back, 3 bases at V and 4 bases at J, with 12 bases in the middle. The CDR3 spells CAWRRSWGTEAFF. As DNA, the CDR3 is TGTGCCTGGAGACGGAGTTGGGGCACTGAAGCTTTCTTT.

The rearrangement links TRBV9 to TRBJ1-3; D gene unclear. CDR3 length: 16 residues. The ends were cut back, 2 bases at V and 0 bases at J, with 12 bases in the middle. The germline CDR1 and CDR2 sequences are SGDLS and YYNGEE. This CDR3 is CASSVALSFSGNTIYF. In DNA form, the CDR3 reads TGTGCCAGCAGCGTGGCACTCTCATTCTCTGGAAACACCATATATTTT. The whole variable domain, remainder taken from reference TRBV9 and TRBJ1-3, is DSGVTQTPKHLITATGQRVTLRCSPRSGDLSVYWYQQSLDQGLQFLIQYYNGEERAKGNILERFSAQQFPDLHSELNLSSLELGDSALYFCASSVALSFSGNTIYFGEGSWLTVV.

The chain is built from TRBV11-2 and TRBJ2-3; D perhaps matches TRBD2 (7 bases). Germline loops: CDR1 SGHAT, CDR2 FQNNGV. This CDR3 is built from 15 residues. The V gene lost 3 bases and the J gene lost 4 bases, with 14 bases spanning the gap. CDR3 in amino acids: CASSFWGGPPDTQYF. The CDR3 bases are TGTGCCAGCAGCTTTTGGGGGGGCCCCCCAGATACGCAGTATTTT.

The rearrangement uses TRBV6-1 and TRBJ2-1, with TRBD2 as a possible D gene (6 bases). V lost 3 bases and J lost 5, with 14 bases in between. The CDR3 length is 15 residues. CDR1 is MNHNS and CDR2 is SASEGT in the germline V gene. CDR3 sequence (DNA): TGTGCCAGCAGTGAGGCAGGAGGGGCCAACAATGAGCAGTTCTTC. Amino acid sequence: CASSEAGGANNEQFF.

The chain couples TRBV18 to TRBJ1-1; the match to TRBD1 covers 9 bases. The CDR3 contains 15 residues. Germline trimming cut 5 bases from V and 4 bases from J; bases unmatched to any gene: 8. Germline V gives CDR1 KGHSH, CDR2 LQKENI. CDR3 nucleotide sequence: TGTGCCAGCTCATCCAGACAGGGGGAGGGCACTGAAGCTTTCTTT. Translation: CASSSRQGEGTEAFF.

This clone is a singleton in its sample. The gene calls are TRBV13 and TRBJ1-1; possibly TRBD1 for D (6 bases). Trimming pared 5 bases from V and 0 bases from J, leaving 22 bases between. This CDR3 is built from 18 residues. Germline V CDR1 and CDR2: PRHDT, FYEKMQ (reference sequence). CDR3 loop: CASSGRGGPTRLNTEAFF. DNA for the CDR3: TGTGCCAGCAGCGGCCGGGGGGGCCCCACCCGTTTGAACACTGAAGCTTTCTTT. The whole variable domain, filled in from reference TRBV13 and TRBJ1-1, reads AAGVIQSPRHLIKEKRETATLKCYPIPRHDTVYWYQQGPGQDPQFLISFYEKMQSDKGSIPDRFSAQQFSDYHSELNMSSLELGDSALYFCASSGRGGPTRLNTEAFFGQGTRLTVV.

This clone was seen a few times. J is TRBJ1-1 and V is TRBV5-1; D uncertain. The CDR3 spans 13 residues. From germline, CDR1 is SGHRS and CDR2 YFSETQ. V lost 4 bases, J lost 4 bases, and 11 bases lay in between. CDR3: CASSQQLSTEAFF. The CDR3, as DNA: TGCGCCAGCAGCCAACAGCTATCCACTGAAGCTTTCTTT. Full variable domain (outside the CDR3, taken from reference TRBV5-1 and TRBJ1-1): KAGVTQTPRYLIKTRGQQVTLSCSPISGHRSVSWYQQTPGQGLQFLFEYFSETQRNKGNFPGRFSGRQFSNSRSEMNVSTLELGDSALYLCASSQQLSTEAFFGQGTRLTVV.